This T cell receptor (beta chain) is drawn from a study of shared clonotypes between healthy human individuals. Study outcomes and limitations: Clonotypes that were shared across a few donors made up around 5% of naive CD4 clonotypes. Relative to their counterparts shared across all four donors, non-shared clonotypes exhibited diminished generation probabilities. Clonotype sharing among donors was thought likely to change with sequencing depth.

Germline V gives CDR1 PRHDT, CDR2 FYEKMQ (reference sequence). CDR3 length: 18 residues. The V gene lost 0 bases and the J gene lost 0 bases, with 18 bases spanning the gap. Clones were read by immunoSEQ multiplex PCR, and TCRdb kept only the in-frame ones, dropping some. The sample consists of about 600,000 clones, 95% to 96% of them appearing once. Points on this clone: The antigen remains unidentified.

CD45RO negativity and positive selection for CCR7 defined naive CD8 cells, a population that excluded terminally differentiated effector memory CD45RA+ cells. Adult Caucasians living in Nashville, Tennessee made up all of the donors. The chain couples TRBV13 to TRBJ2-7; maybe TRBD1 (6 bases). Material: naive CD8+ T cells sorted from blood. This receptor was obtained from a woman aged 30 to 39 in good health. CDR3 in amino acids: CASSLGLGARGSSYEQYF. The DNA of the CDR3 is TGTGCCAGCAGCTTAGGCCTCGGTGCCAGGGGAAGCTCCTACGAGCAGTACTTC.